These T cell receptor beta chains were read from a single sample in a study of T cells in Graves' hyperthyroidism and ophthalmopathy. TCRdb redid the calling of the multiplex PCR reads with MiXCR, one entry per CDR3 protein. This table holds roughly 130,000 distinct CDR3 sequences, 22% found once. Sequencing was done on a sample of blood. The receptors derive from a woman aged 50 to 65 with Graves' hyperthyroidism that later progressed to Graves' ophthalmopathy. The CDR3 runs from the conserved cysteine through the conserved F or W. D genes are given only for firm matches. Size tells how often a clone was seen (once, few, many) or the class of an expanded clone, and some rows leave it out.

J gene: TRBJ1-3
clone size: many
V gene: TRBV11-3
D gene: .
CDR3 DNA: TGTGCCAGCAGCCAGGACGGGAGCGCTGGAAACACCATATATTTT
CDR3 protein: CASSQDGSAGNTIYF

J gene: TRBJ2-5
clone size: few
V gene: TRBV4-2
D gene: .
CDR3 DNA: TGTGCCAGCAGCCAAGGCTGGGAGACCCAGTACTTC
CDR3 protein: CASSQGWETQYF

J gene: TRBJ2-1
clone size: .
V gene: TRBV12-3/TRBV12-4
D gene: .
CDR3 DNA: TGTGCCAGCAGTCCGCCGGACAGTTACAATGAGCAGTTCTTC
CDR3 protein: CASSPPDSYNEQFF

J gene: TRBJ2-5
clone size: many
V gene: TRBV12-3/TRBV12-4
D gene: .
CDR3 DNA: TGTGCCAGCAGGCAAGGGGGAGCGGGATTGAGGACCCAGTACTTC
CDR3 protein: CASRQGGAGLRTQYF

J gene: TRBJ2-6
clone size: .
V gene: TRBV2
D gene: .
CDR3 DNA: TGTGCCAGCAGTGAGTTAGGCCCTGGGGCCAACGTCCTGACTTTC
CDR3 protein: CASSELGPGANVLTF

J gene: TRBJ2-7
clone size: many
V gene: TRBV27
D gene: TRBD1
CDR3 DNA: TGTGCCAGCAGTCCCAGGGACAGGGGGACGCGGGAGCAGTACTTC
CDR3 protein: CASSPRDRGTREQYF

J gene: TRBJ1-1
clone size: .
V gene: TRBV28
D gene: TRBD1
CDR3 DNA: TGTGCCAGCAGAACACAGGGGGGGAACACTGAAGCTTTCTTT
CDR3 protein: CASRTQGGNTEAFF

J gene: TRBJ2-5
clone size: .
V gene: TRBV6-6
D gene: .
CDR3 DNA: TGTGCCAGCAGTTACTCGATTCAAGAGACCCAGTACTTC
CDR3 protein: CASSYSIQETQYF

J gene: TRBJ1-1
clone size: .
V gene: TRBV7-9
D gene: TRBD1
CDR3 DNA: TGTGCCAGCAGCTTGACAGGGGGCAGGGACACTGAAGCTTTCTTT
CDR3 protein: CASSLTGGRDTEAFF

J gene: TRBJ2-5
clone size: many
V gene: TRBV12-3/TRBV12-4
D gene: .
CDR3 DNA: TGTGCCAGCAGTTTAGGTCGGGAGACCCAGTACTTC
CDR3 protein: CASSLGRETQYF

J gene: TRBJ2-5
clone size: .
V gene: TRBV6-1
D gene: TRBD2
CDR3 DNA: TGTGCCAGCTCGCGGGAGAGGAGAGAGACCCAGTACTTC
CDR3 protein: CASSRERRETQYF

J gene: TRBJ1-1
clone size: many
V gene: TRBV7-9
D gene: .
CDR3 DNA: TGTGCCAGCAGCTTAACCCCCCCAGGGAACACTGAAGCTTTCTTT
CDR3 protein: CASSLTPPGNTEAFF

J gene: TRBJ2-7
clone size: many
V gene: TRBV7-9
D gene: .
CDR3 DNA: TGTGCCAGCAGCCAAGGGGGAGCCCTGCGGCGTTACGAGCAGTACTTC
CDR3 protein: CASSQGGALRRYEQYF

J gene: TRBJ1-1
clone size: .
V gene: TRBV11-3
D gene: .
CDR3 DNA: TGTGCCAGCAGCGCGGGTCGGGGGTCCGCTGAAGCTTTCTTT
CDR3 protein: CASSAGRGSAEAFF

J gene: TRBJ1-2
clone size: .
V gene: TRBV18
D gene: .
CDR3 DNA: TGTGCCAGCTCACCCCTGGGAGGGGAAGGCGACTATGGCTACACCTTC
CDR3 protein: CASSPLGGEGDYGYTF

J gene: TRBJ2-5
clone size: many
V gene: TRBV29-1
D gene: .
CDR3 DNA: TGCAGCGTTGGGGGAGAGACCCAGTACTTC
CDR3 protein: CSVGGETQYF

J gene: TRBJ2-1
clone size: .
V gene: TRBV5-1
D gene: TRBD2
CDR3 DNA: TGCGCCAGCAGCTCGGGACTAGCGGAAAGAAGCTCCTACAATGAGCAGTTCTTC
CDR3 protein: CASSSGLAERSSYNEQFF

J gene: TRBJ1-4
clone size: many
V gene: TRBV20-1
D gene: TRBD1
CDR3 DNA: TGCAGTGCTGGACAGGGGACCAATGAAAAACTGTTTTTT
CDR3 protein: CSAGQGTNEKLFF

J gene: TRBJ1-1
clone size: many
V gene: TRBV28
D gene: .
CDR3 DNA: TGTGCCAGCAGTTCCTGGGGGCTTAGCCCTGAAGCTTTCTTT
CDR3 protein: CASSSWGLSPEAFF

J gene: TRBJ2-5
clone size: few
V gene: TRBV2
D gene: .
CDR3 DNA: TGTGCCAGCAATACCTATGTGACAAGTTCTTCTGGGACCCAGTACTTC
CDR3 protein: CASNTYVTSSSGTQYF

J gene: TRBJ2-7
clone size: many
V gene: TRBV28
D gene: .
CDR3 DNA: TGTGCCAGCAGTCCGGACGGATTCTCCTACGAGCAGTACTTC
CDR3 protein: CASSPDGFSYEQYF

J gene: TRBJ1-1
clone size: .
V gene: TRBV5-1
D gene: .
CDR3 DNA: TGCGCCAGCAGCTTGGTAAGTCAGGGGTGGAACACTGAAGCTTTCTTT
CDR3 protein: CASSLVSQGWNTEAFF

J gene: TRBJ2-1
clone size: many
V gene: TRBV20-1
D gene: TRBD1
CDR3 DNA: TGCAGTGCTAGCGGCAGGGGGCGATCCTACAATGAGCAGTTCTTC
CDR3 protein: CSASGRGRSYNEQFF

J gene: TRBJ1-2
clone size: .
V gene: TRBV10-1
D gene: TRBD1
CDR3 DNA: TGCGCCAGCAGTGAGTCATACACCGGGACAGGGGACTATGGCTACACCTTC
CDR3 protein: CASSESYTGTGDYGYTF